This passage covers 32 T cell receptor beta chains from one sample sequenced in a study of shared clonotypes between healthy human individuals. TCRdb keeps only in-frame clones here, not all; method: immunoSEQ multiplex PCR. The data contain about 560,000 clones, about 80% of them singletons. Sequencing input: PBMCs. Receptors were obtained from a woman aged 40 to 50 in good health. Some clones in this sample may be carry-over from other donors' samples.

The gene calls are TRBV6-6 and TRBJ1-1; tentatively, D is TRBD1 (6 bases). Germline CDR1 MNHNY, CDR2 SVGAGI (reference sequence). The CDR3 is 15 amino acids. With 2 bases removed from V and 1 base from J, the gap between germline ends came to 11 bases. The DNA for the CDR3 is TGTGCCAGCAGTTACGCACGGACAGAGAACACTGAAGCTTTCTTT. Residues: CASSYARTENTEAFF.

This chain uses TRBV5-1 with TRBJ1-2; 9 bases are a match to TRBD1. CDR1 is SGHRS and CDR2 is YFSETQ in the germline V gene. The CDR3 contains 14 residues. Germline trimming cut 4 bases from V and 2 bases from J; bases unmatched to any gene: 3. CDR3 DNA: TGCGCCAGCAGCCCCGGACAGGGGAACTATGGCTACACCTTC. Encoded protein: CASSPGQGNYGYTF.

There are a few counts of this clone. DNA for the CDR3: TGTGCCAGTAGTACCTCGATCTCTAGACAGGGAACGCAGTATTTT. Its translation: CASSTSISRQGTQYF. The chain couples TRBV19 to TRBJ2-3; 7 bases agree with TRBD1. The CDR3 contains 15 residues. J was trimmed by 9 bases and V by 4 bases; bases with no gene match: 13. Germline values: CDR1 LNHDA, CDR2 SQIVND (reference sequence).

The chain couples TRBV28 to TRBJ2-3; perhaps TRBD1 as D (6 bases). Germline V CDR1 and CDR2: MDHEN, SYDVKM. This CDR3 spans 12 amino acids. Trimming cost V 8 bases and J 6 bases, with 12 bases left between them. The CDR3 coding sequence is TGTGCCAGCTTCGGGGACATTGATACGCAGTATTTT. Translating it yields CASFGDIDTQYF.

This clone was recorded a few times. The chain recombines TRBV19 with TRBJ2-2, with 10 bases fitting TRBD1. V lost 8 bases to trimming and J lost 7 bases; unmatched junction nucleotides: 7. The CDR3 has 14 amino acids. CDR1 and CDR2 (germline): LNHDA, SQIVND (reference sequence). CDR3 region: CASAGQGDHGELFF. The CDR3 nucleotides are TGTGCCAGTGCCGGACAGGGGGATCACGGGGAGCTGTTTTTT.

Worth noting for this clone: A much more abundant neighbour one base away suggests this may be a read error. Because the CDR3 is missing its conserved closing phenylalanine or tryptophan, this is likely a read error. This chain joins TRBV30 and TRBJ1-4, with D uncertain. V was trimmed by 0 bases and J by 0 bases, leaving 11 bases between them. Germline V gene lookup returns CDR1 GTSNPN and CDR2 SVGIG (reference sequence). The CDR3 is made up of 16 amino acids. CDR3 loop: CAWSVAAHATNEKLFS. For the CDR3, the DNA is TGTGCCTGGAGTGTAGCTGCCCACGCAACTAATGAAAAACTGTTTTCT.

The rearrangement links TRBV5-5 to TRBJ2-7, with 7 bases fitting TRBD2. The CDR3 has 16 amino acids. Germline-derived CDR1 and CDR2 are SGHKS and YYEKEE (reference sequence). Losses at the gene ends were 4 bases for V and 5 bases for J; bases not matched to a gene: 15. The CDR3 is CASSPTWRERVHEQYF. The DNA of the CDR3 is TGTGCCAGCAGCCCTACTTGGCGGGAGAGGGTCCACGAGCAGTACTTC. Full variable domain (outside the CDR3, taken from reference TRBV5-5 and TRBJ2-7): DAGVTQSPTHLIKTRGQQVTLRCSPISGHKSVSWYQQVLGQGPQFIFQYYEKEERGRGNFPDRFSARQFPNYSSELNVNALLLGDSALYLCASSPTWRERVHEQYFGPGTRLTVT.

The V and J genes are TRBV9 and TRBJ2-2, with no clear D. The CDR3 extends over 15 amino acids. The germline V and J ends were trimmed by 0 bases and 1 base, with 7 bases remaining between them. From germline, CDR1 is SGDLS and CDR2 YYNGEE. The CDR3, as DNA: TGTGCCAGCAGCGTAGCCGGCAGGAACACCGGGGAGCTGTTTTTT. Its translation: CASSVAGRNTGELFF.

The chain has TRBV11-3 and TRBJ2-1, with 8 nucleotides matching TRBD2. Germline V CDR1 and CDR2: SGHNT, YENEEA. The CDR3 has 15 residues. J was trimmed by 5 bases and V by 1 base; bases with no gene match: 4. CDR3 sequence (DNA): TGTGCCAGCAGCTTAGCGGGCGGGGGGCACAATGAGCAGTTCTTC. This translates into CASSLAGGGHNEQFF.

In this sample, this clone turned up a few times. The V call is TRBV7-3, the J call TRBJ2-2, with D possibly being TRBD1 (5 bases). This CDR3 has 15 residues. The ends were cut back, 5 bases at V and 6 bases at J, with 16 bases in the middle. The germline V gene encodes CDR1 SGHTA and CDR2 FQGTGA. The CDR3 sequence is CASSPRVGGAGELFF. The CDR3 DNA reads as TGTGCCAGCAGCCCCAGGGTGGGCGGCGCCGGGGAGCTGTTTTTT.

This chain connects TRBV6-5 to TRBJ2-2; weak D call: TRBD2 (5 bases). Germline V CDR1 and CDR2: MNHEY, SVGAGI. V lost 6 bases and J 4 bases, leaving 9 bases between the germline ends. The CDR3 consists of 13 residues. The CDR3 is CASRASGTGELFF. Written as DNA, the CDR3 is TGTGCCAGCAGGGCCAGCGGCACCGGGGAGCTGTTTTTT.

The rearrangement uses TRBV28 and TRBJ1-5; TRBD1 is a possible D gene (6 bases). The CDR3 is made up of 15 amino acids. The V end lost 5 bases, the J end lost 5 bases, and 16 bases lay between the germline ends. Germline-derived CDR1 and CDR2 are MDHEN and SYDVKM. CDR3 sequence reads: CASSDTGRKDQPQHF. The CDR3 nucleotides are TGTGCCAGCAGTGACACAGGGAGAAAGGATCAGCCCCAGCATTTT. The full variable domain, rest sourced from reference TRBV28 and TRBJ1-5, is DVKVTQSSRYLVKRTGEKVFLECVQDMDHENMFWYRQDPGLGLRLIYFSYDVKMKEKGDIPEGYSVSREKKERFSLILESASTNQTSMYLCASSDTGRKDQPQHFGDGTRLSIL.

The rearrangement links TRBV29-1 to TRBJ2-3, with 12 bases lining up with TRBD2. Germline lookup yields CDR1 SQVTM and CDR2 ANQGSEA. This CDR3 has 14 amino acids. V shed 8 bases and J 2 bases; nucleotides not matched to a gene: 5. The CDR3 spells CSIRLAGATDTQYF. As DNA, the CDR3 is TGCAGCATCAGACTAGCGGGGGCCACAGATACGCAGTATTTT.

V usage is TRBV28 and J usage is TRBJ1-5, with 7 nucleotides matching TRBD1. With V trimmed by 6 bases and J by 4 bases, 6 bases remained unmatched. CDR1 MDHEN and CDR2 SYDVKM come from the germline V gene. The CDR3 extends over 14 amino acids. The CDR3 reads CASRLTGENQPQHF. The CDR3 nucleotides read TGTGCCAGCAGGCTAACAGGGGAGAATCAGCCCCAGCATTTT. Looking up the rest from reference TRBV28 and TRBJ1-5 gives the full variable domain: DVKVTQSSRYLVKRTGEKVFLECVQDMDHENMFWYRQDPGLGLRLIYFSYDVKMKEKGDIPEGYSVSREKKERFSLILESASTNQTSMYLCASRLTGENQPQHFGDGTRLSIL.

This clone came up once. The CDR3: CASSTRTGGRYGYTF. The CDR3 DNA reads TGTGCCAGCAGCACCCGGACAGGGGGCCGCTATGGCTACACCTTC. V usage is TRBV9 and J usage is TRBJ1-2; 11 nucleotides line up with TRBD1. Germline assignment: CDR1 SGDLS and CDR2 YYNGEE. CDR3 length equals 15 residues. V trimming: 4 bases; J trimming: 4 bases; junction bases outside the gene matches: 6.

Only a few counts were recorded for this clone. In the same sample, other DNA sequences code for this CDR3. In nucleotides, the CDR3 is TGTGCCAGCAGCCAGGACAGGTTGAACACTGAAGCTTTCTTT. Protein sequence: CASSQDRLNTEAFF. The chain employs TRBV4-2 and TRBJ1-1; 7 nucleotides match TRBD1. From germline, CDR1 is LGHNA and CDR2 YNFKEQ. The CDR3 sequence is 14 residues long. The V segment lost 3 bases and the J segment 0 bases; nucleotides outside the gene matches: 1.

In this sample, this clone turned up a few times. The chain employs TRBV18 and TRBJ2-2; 7 bases align to TRBD2. Germline V gives CDR1 KGHSH, CDR2 LQKENI. The CDR3 totals 16 residues. Trimming took 4 bases from V and 4 from J; bases not matched to a gene: 9. The CDR3 sequence: CASSLGGGSITGELFF. In DNA, the CDR3 is TGTGCCAGCTCACTCGGTGGCGGGAGTATCACCGGGGAGCTGTTTTTT.

The genes are TRBV10-3 and TRBJ2-5, with 10 bases matching TRBD2. This CDR3 contains 18 residues. Per the germline V gene, CDR1 is ENHRY and CDR2 is SYGVKD. Germline trimming cut 4 bases from V and 1 base from J; bases unmatched to any gene: 12. CDR3 sequence (DNA): TGTGCCATCAGTGCCAGGCTAGCGGGAGAAAGGCCCCAAGAGACCCAGTACTTC. Translating it yields CAISARLAGERPQETQYF.

CDR3 residues: CAIKVSSRGRTEAFF. CDR3 coding DNA: TGTGCCATCAAAGTCTCCAGTCGGGGTCGCACTGAAGCTTTCTTT. V and J are TRBV28 and TRBJ1-1; D is ambiguous. Trimming took off 10 bases at V and 4 bases at J, with 22 bases between the two ends. The germline CDR1 and CDR2 sequences are MDHEN and SYDVKM. The CDR3 totals 15 residues. The whole variable domain, remainder taken from reference TRBV28 and TRBJ1-1, is DVKVTQSSRYLVKRTGEKVFLECVQDMDHENMFWYRQDPGLGLRLIYFSYDVKMKEKGDIPEGYSVSREKKERFSLILESASTNQTSMYLCAIKVSSRGRTEAFFGQGTRLTVV.

There are a few counts of this clone. This chain links TRBV27 with TRBJ2-1; maybe TRBD1 (5 bases). CDR3 length equals 15 residues. The V gene's germline CDR1 is MNHEY and CDR2 SMNVEV (reference sequence). V dropped 5 bases and J dropped 4 bases, with 15 bases sitting between them. CDR3 DNA: TGTGCCAGCAGTCCCCGAAGACAGTCTTACAATGAGCAGTTCTTC. Encoded protein: CASSPRRQSYNEQFF.

This clone has a handful of counts. This chain links TRBV13 with TRBJ1-2; D is uncertain. V was shortened by 4 bases and J by 4 bases, with 10 bases between the two germline ends. Germline V gene sequence: CDR1 PRHDT, CDR2 FYEKMQ (reference sequence). This CDR3 contains 13 residues. CDR3 sequence (DNA): TGTGCCAGCAGCTCCAGACATGGCTATGGCTACACCTTC. It codes for CASSSRHGYGYTF.

The chain couples TRBV18 to TRBJ2-2; 8 nucleotides match TRBD1. The CDR3 has 17 amino acids. The V and J ends lost 4 bases and 7 bases, in that order; junction bases with no gene match: 14. CDR1 is KGHSH and CDR2 is LQKENI in the germline V gene. The CDR3 nucleotides are TGTGCCAGCTCACTGATCCCATGGACAGGGCTGAACGGGGAGCTGTTTTTT. Translating it yields CASSLIPWTGLNGELFF. Drawing the rest from reference TRBV18 and TRBJ2-2, the complete variable domain is NAGVMQNPRHLVRRRGQEARLRCSPMKGHSHVYWYRQLPEEGLKFMVYLQKENIIDESGMPKERFSAEFPKEGPSILRIQQVVRGDSAAYFCASSLIPWTGLNGELFFGEGSRLTVL.

The chain uses TRBV7-2 and TRBJ1-1; D is ambiguous. V lost 5 bases to trimming and J lost 4 bases, with 20 bases between them. Germline lookup yields CDR1 SGHTA and CDR2 FQGNSA. CDR3 length equals 16 residues. CDR3: CASSPNLRGEITEAFF. The CDR3 DNA reads as TGTGCCAGCAGCCCTAATCTTCGGGGTGAGATCACTGAAGCTTTCTTT.

V is TRBV5-4 and J is TRBJ2-7; a possible D gene is TRBD2 (6 bases). Germline values: CDR1 SGHNT, CDR2 YYREEE (reference sequence). The germline V and J ends were trimmed by 4 bases and 0 bases, with 14 bases remaining between them. The CDR3 runs 15 residues. The CDR3 nucleotides read TGTGCCAGCAGCCAAGGCTTGGAGGGCTCCTACGAGCAGTACTTC. Its protein is CASSQGLEGSYEQYF. Looking up the rest from reference TRBV5-4 and TRBJ2-7 gives the full variable domain: ETGVTQSPTHLIKTRGQQVTLRCSSQSGHNTVSWYQQALGQGPQFIFQYYREEENGRGNFPPRFSGLQFPNYSSELNVNALELDDSALYLCASSQGLEGSYEQYFGPGTRLTVT.

Turning to this clone: The sample contains more than one DNA sequence encoding this CDR3. This chain uses TRBV5-6 with TRBJ1-2, with 8 bases that match TRBD1. Per the germline V gene, CDR1 is SGHDT and CDR2 is YYEEEE. The CDR3 is 15 residues long. J was trimmed by 2 bases and V by 4 bases; bases with no gene match: 7. CDR3 sequence: CASSPGTGANYGYTF. The CDR3 nucleotides are TGTGCCAGCAGCCCAGGGACAGGAGCAAACTATGGCTACACCTTC.

The V and J genes are TRBV18 and TRBJ2-5; TRBD1 matches at 7 bases. This CDR3 is built from 13 residues. V lost 2 bases and J lost 9; bases outside the gene matches: 6. From germline, CDR1 is KGHSH and CDR2 LQKENI. DNA for the CDR3: TGTGCCAGCTCACCAGAGCCGACAGGGCCCCAGTACTTC. This gives the protein CASSPEPTGPQYF.

With regard to this clone: A read error is the likely source, as a far larger clone sits one nucleotide away. This sequence joins TRBV29-1 and TRBJ1-4, with 7 bases fitting TRBD1. The CDR3 runs 13 residues. Germline V gene data show CDR1 as SQVTM and CDR2 as ANQGSEA. The V and J ends lost 1 base and 7 bases, in that order; junction bases with no gene match: 3. The CDR3, as DNA: TGCAGCGTTGAAGTAGGGGGCGGTGAAAAACTGTTTTTT. This codes for CSVEVGGGEKLFF.

The chain recombines TRBV7-9 with TRBJ2-7; 14 bases agree with TRBD2. The CDR3 is made up of 15 amino acids. V shed 5 bases and J 2 bases; nucleotides not matched to a gene: 2. The germline CDR1 and CDR2 sequences are SEHNR and FQNEAQ (reference sequence). The CDR3 loop is CASSPGLAGAYEQYF. CDR3 coding DNA: TGTGCCAGCAGCCCGGGACTAGCGGGAGCCTACGAGCAGTACTTC. Variable domain in full (rest from reference TRBV7-9 and TRBJ2-7): DTGVSQNPRHKITKRGQNVTFRCDPISEHNRLYWYRQTLGQGPEFLTYFQNEAQLEKSRLLSDRFSAERPKGSFSTLEIQRTEQGDSAMYLCASSPGLAGAYEQYFGPGTRLTVT.

This clone was counted between two and nine times. This chain uses TRBV10-3 with TRBJ2-1, with TRBD2 matching over 11 bases. The CDR3 length is 15 residues. Trimming at V came to 4 bases and at J to 8 bases, leaving 7 bases not matched to a gene. CDR1 is ENHRY and CDR2 is SYGVKD in the germline V gene. The CDR3 DNA sequence: TGTGCCATCAGTGCCTCTAGCGGGAGGCTGGATGAGCAGTTCTTC. Translating gives CAISASSGRLDEQFF.

A note on this clone: Other DNA variants within this sample encode the same CDR3. The rearrangement links TRBV5-1 to TRBJ2-5, with D tentatively TRBD1 (5 bases). Germline V gene sequence: CDR1 SGHRS, CDR2 YFSETQ. The CDR3 totals 13 residues. Deletions cut 4 bases from V and 1 base from J, with 8 bases between. As DNA, the CDR3 is TGCGCCAGCAGCCGGACAACCCAAGAGACCCAGTACTTC. It is translated as CASSRTTQETQYF.

This clone was seen only once. DNA of the CDR3: TGTGCCAGCCGGCACAATGAGCAGTTCTTC. Protein product: CASRHNEQFF. The genes are TRBV28 and TRBJ2-1; D ambiguous. The CDR3 sequence is 10 residues long. Germline assignment: CDR1 MDHEN and CDR2 SYDVKM. V gave up 8 bases and J gave up 5 bases, with 4 bases separating them.

This sequence joins TRBV7-9 and TRBJ2-1; TRBD2 matches 12 bases. Germline values: CDR1 SEHNR, CDR2 FQNEAQ (reference sequence). Trimming removed 4 bases from V and 2 bases from J; junction bases left unmatched: 0. The CDR3 contains 15 residues. CDR3 sequence (DNA): TGTGCCAGCAGCTCTAGCGGGAGGGCCTACAATGAGCAGTTCTTC. This gives the protein CASSSSGRAYNEQFF.